This TCR beta chain was sequenced for a study of T cells in Graves' hyperthyroidism and ophthalmopathy. Study as a whole: The blood sample was taken at first diagnosis, before treatment began.

Researchers took RNA transcripts and amplified the TCR beta CDR3 regions from them. The HTBI primer set was used in a first-round RT-PCR of the TCR CDR3. MiXCR, run by TCRdb on the multiplex PCR reads, gives a single entry per CDR3 protein. The sample yields hundreds of thousands of distinct CDR3 sequences, approximately 23% seen once. Points from the study as a whole: The model predicted ophthalmopathy a median roughly six months before onset. Blood also showed most of the thyroid clonotypes that were expanded above 0.001.

Details on this clonotype: Antigen: not known.

Exclusion criteria comprised uncontrolled infection, other autoimmune disease, pregnancy or lactation. Germline-derived CDR1 and CDR2 are MNHEY and SVGAGI. The CDR3 is 17 residues long. Between the trimmed V and J ends, which lost 6 bases and 4 bases, there was a span of 24 bases. This chain uses TRBV6-5 with TRBJ1-1; D possibly corresponds to TRBD1 (5 bases). The receptor's source is a man younger than 45 with Graves' ophthalmopathy. Sequenced sample: blood. This chain's CDR3 is CASSARVPGPFVTEAFF. The CDR3, as DNA: TGTGCCAGCAGCGCCCGGGTTCCAGGGCCTTTCGTCACTGAAGCTTTCTTT.